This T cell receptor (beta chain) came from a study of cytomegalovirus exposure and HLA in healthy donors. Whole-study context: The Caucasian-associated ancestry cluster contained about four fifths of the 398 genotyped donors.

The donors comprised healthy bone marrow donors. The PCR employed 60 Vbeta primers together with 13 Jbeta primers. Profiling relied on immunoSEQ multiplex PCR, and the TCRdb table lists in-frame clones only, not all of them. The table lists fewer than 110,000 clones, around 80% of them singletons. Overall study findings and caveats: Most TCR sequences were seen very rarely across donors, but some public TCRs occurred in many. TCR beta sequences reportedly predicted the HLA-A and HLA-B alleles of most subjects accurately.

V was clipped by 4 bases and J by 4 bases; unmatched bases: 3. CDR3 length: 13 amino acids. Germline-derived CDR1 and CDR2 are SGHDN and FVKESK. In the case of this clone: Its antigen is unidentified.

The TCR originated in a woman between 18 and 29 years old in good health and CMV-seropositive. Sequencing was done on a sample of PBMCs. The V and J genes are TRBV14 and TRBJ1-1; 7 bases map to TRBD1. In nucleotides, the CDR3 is TGTGCCAGCAGCCCGTCAGGGGGCACTGAAGCTTTCTTT. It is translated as CASSPSGGTEAFF. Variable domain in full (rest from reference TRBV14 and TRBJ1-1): EAGVTQFPSHSVIEKGQTVTLRCDPISGHDNLYWYRRVMGKEIKFLLHFVKESKQDESGMPNNRFLAERTGGTYSTLKVQPAELEDSGVYFCASSPSGGTEAFFGQGTRLTVV.